This T cell receptor beta chain was sequenced for a study of blood T cell repertoires in COVID-19. How the authors handled the data: Amplified reference gene primers provided the basis for estimating nucleated cell counts. Only in-frame clones appear in the TCRdb table, and some are missing; sequencing was by immunoSEQ multiplex PCR. V, J and clone size are those of that table, while D and trimming were read from the DNA. This table holds a few hundred thousand clones, around 83% found once. Germline-derived CDR1 and CDR2 are SEHNR and FQNEAQ (reference sequence). The CDR3 is 16 residues long. The V gene lost 2 bases and the J gene lost 2 bases, with 15 bases spanning the gap.

This TCR was recovered from a man aged 18-30 years with active or convalescent COVID-19. This chain uses TRBV7-9 with TRBJ1-1, with a possible D match to TRBD1 (5 bases). The material sequenced was peripheral blood. CDR3 nucleotide sequence: TGTGCCAGCAGCTTAAGAGCGGGGCAGACCAACACTGAAGCTTTCTTT. Protein: CASSLRAGQTNTEAFF.